This TCR beta chain derives from a study of blood T cell repertoires in COVID-19. Study as a whole: PBMCs, B-cell-depleted T cells, or T cells provided the cDNA or gDNA that made up the material.

Grouping used clinical history reported by participants in a survey and questionnaire. Per the authors' pipeline: Using reference gene primer amplification, nucleated cell counts were estimated. The table came from immunoSEQ multiplex PCR; TCRdb's copy has only in-frame clones and leaves some out. That table is the source of V, J and clone size, and D and trimming were worked out from the DNA. The sample lists roughly 380,000 clones; 87% were seen once. This clone occurred once. Germline V gene lookup returns CDR1 LGHNT and CDR2 FRNRAP. The CDR3 is 13 residues long. V dropped 7 bases and J dropped 2 bases, with 9 bases sitting between them.

Sequencing was carried out using PBMCs or T cells enriched from blood (not recorded which). The sequence came from a man younger than 45 who had recovered from COVID-19. V and J are TRBV12-5 and TRBJ1-5, with a tentative D call TRBD1 (5 bases). The CDR3 sequence: CASAIQGNQPQHF. CDR3 nucleotide sequence: TGTGCTAGTGCCATACAGGGCAATCAGCCCCAGCATTTT.